The TCR beta chain under discussion was sequenced for a study of CD8 T cells in ankylosing spondylitis. TCRdb re-called the 5' RACE reads through MiXCR, storing one row per CDR3 protein. The sample consists of about 360,000 distinct CDR3 sequences, approximately 22% of them appearing once. Study observations and caveats: Clones linked to disease were reported to show significant enrichment in matched ankylosing spondylitis synovial fluid. Several highly homologous variants formed a TCR beta motif that appeared characteristic of ankylosing spondylitis blood.

Regarding this clonotype: No antigen is known for it.

From germline, CDR1 is MDHEN and CDR2 SYDVKM. The CDR3 is 16 residues long. V lost 2 bases and J lost 6; bases outside the gene matches: 10. This chain uses TRBV28 with TRBJ2-7, with 10 bases lining up with TRBD2. The clonotype comes from a male donor with ankylosing spondylitis or in good health (not recorded which). The source material was blood, either unsorted or a sorted T cell fraction (not recorded which). The CDR3 reads CASSLAAGTSAFEQYF. The CDR3 DNA sequence: TGTGCCAGCAGTTTAGCTGCCGGGACTAGCGCTTTCGAGCAGTACTTC.